One and the same sample provided the 32 T cell receptor beta chains below, sequenced in a study of CD8 T cells in Susac syndrome. RNA was extracted with the RNeasy kit, and a quantity of roughly 0.5 to 1 ug was reverse transcribed using random hexamers. TCRdb processed the immunoSEQ multiplex PCR reads anew with MiXCR; each CDR3 protein has one entry. The sample carries 150,000 or so distinct CDR3 sequences, about 95% recorded once. Sequencing was carried out using CD4+ T cells from PBMCs. These receptors were collected from a human donor with Susac syndrome.

The J gene is TRBJ2-7, the V gene TRBV13; maybe TRBD2 (5 bases). Trimming pared 2 bases from V and 0 bases from J, leaving 8 bases between. The V gene's germline CDR1 is PRHDT and CDR2 FYEKMQ (reference sequence). The CDR3 is 14 amino acids. The DNA for the CDR3 is TGTGCCAGCAGCTTAACGGGGATCTCCTACGAGCAGTACTTC. Translation gives CASSLTGISYEQYF.

The rearrangement joins TRBV12-3 or TRBV12-4 to TRBJ1-1; 7 nucleotides match TRBD1. This CDR3 contains 12 residues. J was trimmed by 7 bases and V by 6 bases; bases with no gene match: 5. CDR3 sequence: CASRRGPGEAFF. The CDR3 DNA reads as TGTGCCAGCAGGAGGGGGCCCGGTGAAGCTTTCTTT.

This rearrangement joins TRBV12-3 or TRBV12-4 to TRBJ2-7; D unresolved. This CDR3 spans 13 amino acids. V lost 3 bases and J 3 bases, leaving 9 bases between the germline ends. The CDR3 loop is CASSFNRDYEQYF. CDR3 nucleotides: TGTGCCAGCAGTTTCAACAGAGACTACGAGCAGTACTTC.

The chain couples TRBV15 to TRBJ2-5; D is perhaps TRBD2 (7 bases). Germline CDR1 is LNHNV and CDR2 is YYDKDF (reference sequence). Trimming stripped 4 bases from V and 4 bases from J, with 13 bases between. The CDR3 has 14 amino acids. This chain's CDR3 is CATSKRGGRETQYF. The CDR3 nucleotides are TGTGCCACCAGCAAAAGGGGGGGGAGAGAGACCCAGTACTTC. The variable domain in full, with the rest retrieved from reference TRBV15 and TRBJ2-5, is DAMVIQNPRYQVTQFGKPVTLSCSQTLNHNVMYWYQQKSSQAPKLLFHYYDKDFNNEADTPDNFQSRRPNTSFCFLDIRSPGLGDTAMYLCATSKRGGRETQYFGPGTRLLVL.

CDR3 loop: CASSQHRDRLDYGYTF. CDR3 coding DNA: TGTGCCAGCAGCCAACACCGGGACAGGTTGGACTATGGCTACACCTTC. The gene calls are TRBV14 and TRBJ1-2; 8 bases map to TRBD1. CDR1 is SGHDN, CDR2 FVKESK, per germline. J lost 3 bases, V lost 2 bases, and 8 bases had no gene match. The CDR3 runs 16 residues.

The count of this clonotype is one. The chain joins TRBV14 to TRBJ1-2, with unresolved D. CDR3 size: 14 residues. Trimming removed 1 base from V and 4 bases from J, with 10 bases in between. CDR1 is SGHDN and CDR2 is FVKESK in the germline V gene. The CDR3, as DNA: TGTGCCAGCAGCCAAGGCTCGAAGTCCTATGGCTACACCTTC. This encodes CASSQGSKSYGYTF.

This rearrangement joins TRBV20-1 to TRBJ1-5; 10 positions agree with TRBD1. V gave up 2 bases and J gave up 2 bases; unmatched junction bases: 3. Germline V gives CDR1 DFQATT, CDR2 SNEGSKA (reference sequence). The CDR3 sequence is 15 residues long. CDR3 region: CSARSGQGGNQPQHF. In DNA, the CDR3 is TGCAGTGCTAGATCCGGACAGGGGGGCAATCAGCCCCAGCATTTT.

The V and J genes are TRBV27 and TRBJ2-1, with TRBD2 as a possible D gene (7 bases). CDR1 and CDR2 from the germline V gene are MNHEY and SMNVEV (reference sequence). V lost 4 bases, J lost 6 bases, and 16 bases lay in between. The CDR3 loop spans 15 amino acids. This CDR3 is CASSSDRWGGNEQFF. As DNA, the CDR3 is TGTGCCAGCAGTTCCGACAGGTGGGGGGGCAATGAGCAGTTCTTC.

The V gene is TRBV7-9, the J gene TRBJ2-5, with D perhaps matching TRBD2 (6 bases). In germline, CDR1 is SEHNR, CDR2 FQNEAQ (reference sequence). With 2 bases removed from V and 3 bases from J, the gap between germline ends came to 10 bases. The CDR3 totals 14 residues. CDR3 amino acids: CASSLSRLEETQYF. CDR3 coding DNA: TGTGCCAGCAGCTTATCCAGACTAGAAGAGACCCAGTACTTC.

The CDR3 spells CASSVESSGSGEQYF. In nucleotides, the CDR3 is TGTGCCAGCAGCGTAGAATCGTCGGGGTCAGGCGAGCAGTACTTC. The V and J genes are TRBV9 and TRBJ2-7; the D gene is possibly TRBD2 (5 bases). Germline V CDR1 and CDR2: SGDLS, YYNGEE. The germline V and J ends were trimmed by 0 bases and 6 bases, with 16 bases remaining between them. The CDR3 covers 15 residues.

The V call is TRBV6-6, the J call TRBJ2-7; TRBD1 aligns across 7 bases. V shed 8 bases, J shed 3 bases, and the junction held 10 bases outside the gene matches. The CDR3 loop spans 14 amino acids. Germline-derived CDR1 and CDR2 are MNHNY and SVGAGI (reference sequence). The CDR3 region is CASEGQTNLYEQYF. DNA of the CDR3: TGTGCCAGCGAGGGACAGACAAATCTCTACGAGCAGTACTTC.

V is TRBV20-1 and J is TRBJ1-1; D is uncertain. The CDR3 covers 12 residues. The V gene lost 6 bases and the J gene lost 6 bases, with 14 bases spanning the gap. From germline, CDR1 is DFQATT and CDR2 SNEGSKA (reference sequence). This CDR3 reads CSANRQNAEAFF. In DNA, the CDR3 is TGCAGTGCCAATCGCCAGAATGCTGAAGCTTTCTTT.

The gene calls are TRBV7-2 and TRBJ1-2; D unclear. V shed 5 bases and J shed 8 bases, with 18 bases lying between them. Looked up from germline, CDR1 is SGHTA and CDR2 is FQGNSA. CDR3 length: 14 amino acids. The CDR3 is CASSPGLSPLGYTF. The CDR3 DNA reads TGTGCCAGCAGCCCCGGACTGAGTCCTCTCGGCTACACCTTC.

V and J are TRBV15 and TRBJ2-7; weak D call: TRBD2 (6 bases). This CDR3 is 15 amino acids long. V was pared by 3 bases and J by 4 bases, with 16 bases between. The V gene's germline CDR1 is LNHNV and CDR2 YYDKDF (reference sequence). CDR3 nucleotides: TGTGCCACCAGCAGGGGGATAACCGGGGGATACGAGCAGTACTTC. As protein: CATSRGITGGYEQYF.

The V call is TRBV9, the J call TRBJ2-1, with D possibly TRBD2 on 6 matching bases. V was cut by 0 bases and J by 8 bases, with 6 bases left in between. The CDR3 consists of 12 residues. Looked up from germline, CDR1 is SGDLS and CDR2 is YYNGEE. The CDR3 bases are TGTGCCAGCAGCGTAGCGGGGGATGAGCAGTTCTTC. This codes for CASSVAGDEQFF. Variable domain in full (rest from reference TRBV9 and TRBJ2-1): DSGVTQTPKHLITATGQRVTLRCSPRSGDLSVYWYQQSLDQGLQFLIQYYNGEERAKGNILERFSAQQFPDLHSELNLSSLELGDSALYFCASSVAGDEQFFGPGTRLTVL.

The CDR3 is CASSPIQGPEAFF. The DNA for the CDR3 is TGTGCCAGCTCACCAATACAGGGGCCTGAAGCTTTCTTT. V usage is TRBV18 and J usage is TRBJ1-1, with TRBD1 identical over 7 bases. This CDR3 region has 13 residues. The trim removed 2 bases at V and 6 bases at J, leaving 3 bases unmatched. Germline CDR1 KGHSH, CDR2 LQKENI.

The genes are TRBV20-1 and TRBJ1-5; possible D gene TRBD1, 6 bases. V shed 5 bases and J shed 3 bases, with 11 bases lying between them. The CDR3 covers 13 residues. Germline CDR1 reads DFQATT; CDR2 reads SNEGSKA (reference sequence). CDR3 loop: CSAGRTDNQPQHF. CDR3 DNA: TGCAGTGCTGGGAGGACAGACAATCAGCCCCAGCATTTT.

In this sample, this clonotype turned up a few times. The chain recombines TRBV7-2 with TRBJ2-1; D is unclear. Germline V gene lookup returns CDR1 SGHTA and CDR2 FQGNSA. Trimming pared 1 base from V and 7 bases from J, leaving 5 bases between. This CDR3 spans 12 amino acids. The CDR3 sequence: CASSLVRNEQFF. Here the CDR3 DNA reads TGTGCCAGCAGCTTAGTACGGAATGAGCAGTTCTTC.

This clonotype was counted once. The chain joins TRBV3-1 to TRBJ2-5; maybe TRBD2 (6 bases). The CDR3 runs to 15 residues. In germline, CDR1 is LGHDT, CDR2 YNNKEL (reference sequence). V lost 10 bases and J 2 bases, leaving 20 bases between the germline ends. CDR3 sequence (DNA): TGTGCCACTACACGGGGGATCAACGATCAAGAGACCCAGTACTTC. Encoded protein: CATTRGINDQETQYF.

The chain carries TRBV20-1 and TRBJ1-3; D not resolved. Deletions cut 3 bases from V and 4 bases from J, with 13 bases between. Germline V gene data show CDR1 as DFQATT and CDR2 as SNEGSKA (reference sequence). The CDR3 has 14 residues. The CDR3 DNA follows: TGCAGTGCTAGCGGCGCTACGCCGGGAAACACCATATATTTT. Its protein product is CSASGATPGNTIYF.

The V gene is TRBV12-5, the J gene TRBJ2-1; TRBD2 is a possible D gene (6 bases). Trimming stripped 3 bases from V and 7 bases from J, with 13 bases between. Germline lookup yields CDR1 LGHNT and CDR2 FRNRAP. CDR3 length: 14 residues. CDR3 protein: CASGLMGGANEQFF. CDR3 bases: TGTGCTAGTGGTTTAATGGGAGGAGCAAATGAGCAGTTCTTC.

The chain has TRBV4-1 and TRBJ1-4; no definite D call. The germline V and J ends were trimmed by 1 base and 4 bases, with 4 bases remaining between them. The CDR3 spans 13 residues. Germline V gives CDR1 MGHRA, CDR2 YSYEKL. CDR3 region: CASSQGYNEKLFF. For the CDR3, the DNA is TGCGCCAGCAGCCAAGGGTATAATGAAAAACTGTTTTTT.

The chain joins TRBV20-1 to TRBJ2-5; 10 nucleotides align to TRBD2. The CDR3 loop spans 13 amino acids. Trimming cost V 5 bases and J 5 bases; bases outside gene matches: 5. Germline V gene data show CDR1 as DFQATT and CDR2 as SNEGSKA (reference sequence). The CDR3 bases are TGCAGTGCTGACGGACTAGCGGCGGAGACCCAGTACTTC. This translates into CSADGLAAETQYF.

The chain combines TRBV20-1 with TRBJ2-1; D not resolved. The CDR3 totals 13 residues. Trimming removed 6 bases from V and 9 bases from J, with 18 bases in between. Germline values: CDR1 DFQATT, CDR2 SNEGSKA (reference sequence). The DNA for the CDR3 is TGCAGTGCCACTTCTCGACCCAGCACTGAGCAGTTCTTC. Translating it yields CSATSRPSTEQFF.

This chain joins TRBV20-1 and TRBJ2-3; weak D call: TRBD2 (7 bases). Deletions cut 3 bases from V and 4 bases from J, with 14 bases between. Looked up from germline, CDR1 is DFQATT and CDR2 is SNEGSKA (reference sequence). The CDR3 spans 14 residues. CDR3 region: CSASVGGAADTQYF. Written as DNA, the CDR3 is TGCAGTGCTAGCGTGGGGGGGGCCGCAGATACGCAGTATTTT.

The CDR3 loop reads CSAHLSTDTQYF. The CDR3 DNA follows: TGCAGTGCCCACCTAAGCACAGATACGCAGTATTTT. The rearrangement joins TRBV20-1 to TRBJ2-3; D remains ambiguous. The ends were cut back, 6 bases at V and 0 bases at J, with 7 bases in the middle. This CDR3 is 12 amino acids long. Germline CDR1 and CDR2: DFQATT and SNEGSKA (reference sequence).

The CDR3 bases are TGTGCCAGCAGCCTCTTCGACGGGATCCAAGAGACCCAGTACTTC. Protein product: CASSLFDGIQETQYF. V is TRBV9 and J is TRBJ2-5, with a tentative D call TRBD2 (5 bases). V lost 4 bases and J lost 1, with 14 bases in between. The CDR3 spans 15 residues. Germline CDR1 is SGDLS and CDR2 is YYNGEE. Looking up the rest from reference TRBV9 and TRBJ2-5 gives the full variable domain: DSGVTQTPKHLITATGQRVTLRCSPRSGDLSVYWYQQSLDQGLQFLIQYYNGEERAKGNILERFSAQQFPDLHSELNLSSLELGDSALYFCASSLFDGIQETQYFGPGTRLLVL.

This clonotype appeared a single time. This chain links TRBV25-1 with TRBJ2-2; 11 positions match TRBD1. J was trimmed by 5 bases and V by 7 bases; bases with no gene match: 6. Germline CDR1 is MGHDK and CDR2 is SYGVNS. CDR3 length equals 15 residues. The CDR3 bases are TGTGCCAGCAACCCGGGACAGGGGGTTACCGGGGAGCTGTTTTTT. This codes for CASNPGQGVTGELFF.

The chain has TRBV29-1 and TRBJ2-6; 8 bases map to TRBD1. V gave up 5 bases and J gave up 4 bases; unmatched junction bases: 7. CDR3 length: 15 amino acids. Germline CDR1 SQVTM, CDR2 ANQGSEA. The CDR3 DNA follows: TGCAGCGTTTTGCAGGGGGCGGACGGGGCCAACGTCCTGACTTTC. Amino acids: CSVLQGADGANVLTF.

The chain has TRBV18 and TRBJ1-2; tentatively, D is TRBD1 (5 bases). Trimming pared 2 bases from V and 4 bases from J, leaving 14 bases between. Germline V gene data show CDR1 as KGHSH and CDR2 as LQKENI. The CDR3 consists of 15 residues. The CDR3 spells CASSPGAGISYGYTF. For the CDR3, the DNA is TGTGCCAGCTCACCAGGGGCAGGGATTAGCTATGGCTACACCTTC.

This chain uses TRBV13 with TRBJ1-1; D remains ambiguous. CDR1 and CDR2 (germline): PRHDT, FYEKMQ (reference sequence). The CDR3 is made up of 14 amino acids. Deletions cut 5 bases from V and 3 bases from J, with 13 bases between. The CDR3: CASSAWPSYTEAFF. The CDR3 coding sequence is TGTGCCAGCAGCGCCTGGCCAAGTTACACTGAAGCTTTCTTT.

The gene calls are TRBV5-6 and TRBJ2-5; tentatively, D is TRBD2 (5 bases). CDR3 size: 15 residues. Germline V gene lookup returns CDR1 SGHDT and CDR2 YYEEEE. V was clipped by 0 bases and J by 6 bases, with 15 bases between them. As DNA, the CDR3 is TGTGCCAGCAGCTTGGAGGTTCTGTCGGGGAAGACCCAGTACTTC. Its protein is CASSLEVLSGKTQYF.